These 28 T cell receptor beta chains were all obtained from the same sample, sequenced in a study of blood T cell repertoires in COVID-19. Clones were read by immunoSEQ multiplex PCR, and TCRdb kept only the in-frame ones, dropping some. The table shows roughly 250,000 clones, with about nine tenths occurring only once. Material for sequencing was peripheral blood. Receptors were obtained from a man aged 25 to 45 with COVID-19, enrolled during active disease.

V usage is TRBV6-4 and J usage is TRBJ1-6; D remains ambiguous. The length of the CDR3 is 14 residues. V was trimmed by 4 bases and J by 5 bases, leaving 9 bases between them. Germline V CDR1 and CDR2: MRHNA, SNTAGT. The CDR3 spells CASSVQVNNSPLHF. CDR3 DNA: TGTGCCAGCAGTGTTCAGGTTAATAATTCACCCCTCCACTTT.

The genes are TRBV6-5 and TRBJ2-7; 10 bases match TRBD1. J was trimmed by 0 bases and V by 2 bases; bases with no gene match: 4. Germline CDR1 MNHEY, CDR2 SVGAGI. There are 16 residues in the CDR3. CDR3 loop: CASSYQTGGFSYEQYF. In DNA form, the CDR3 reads TGTGCCAGCAGTTACCAGACAGGGGGCTTCTCCTACGAGCAGTACTTC.

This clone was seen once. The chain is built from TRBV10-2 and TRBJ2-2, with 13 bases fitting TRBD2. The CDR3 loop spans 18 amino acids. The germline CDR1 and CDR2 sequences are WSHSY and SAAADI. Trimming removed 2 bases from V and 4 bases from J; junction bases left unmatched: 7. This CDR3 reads CASSETSGGAVGTGELFF. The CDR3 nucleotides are TGCGCCAGCAGTGAGACTAGCGGGGGGGCAGTCGGCACCGGGGAGCTGTTTTTT.

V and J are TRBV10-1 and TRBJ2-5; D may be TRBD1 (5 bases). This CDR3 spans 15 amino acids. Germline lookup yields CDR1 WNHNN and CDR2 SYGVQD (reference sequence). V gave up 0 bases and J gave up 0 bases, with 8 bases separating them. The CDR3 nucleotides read TGCGCCAGCAGTGAGTCGGGGCAGAACCAAGAGACCCAGTACTTC. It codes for CASSESGQNQETQYF.

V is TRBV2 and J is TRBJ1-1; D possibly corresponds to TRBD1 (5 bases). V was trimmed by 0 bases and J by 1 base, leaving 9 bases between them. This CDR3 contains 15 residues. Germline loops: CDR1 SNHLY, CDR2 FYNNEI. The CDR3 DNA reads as TGTGCCAGCAGTGAAGCGTGGACACCGAACACTGAAGCTTTCTTT. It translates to CASSEAWTPNTEAFF.

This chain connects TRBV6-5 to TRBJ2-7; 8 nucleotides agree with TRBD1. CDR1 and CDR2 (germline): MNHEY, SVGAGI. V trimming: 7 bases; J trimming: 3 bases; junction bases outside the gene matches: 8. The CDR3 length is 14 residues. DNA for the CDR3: TGTGCCAGCAATCCGACAGGGGACCTCTACGAGCAGTACTTC. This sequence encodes CASNPTGDLYEQYF.

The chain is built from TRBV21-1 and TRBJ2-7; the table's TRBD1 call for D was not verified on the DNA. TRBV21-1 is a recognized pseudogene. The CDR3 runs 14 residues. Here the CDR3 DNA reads TGTGCCAGCAGCAAAGCTAACAGGGCCAACGAGCAGTACTTC. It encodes CASSKANRANEQYF.

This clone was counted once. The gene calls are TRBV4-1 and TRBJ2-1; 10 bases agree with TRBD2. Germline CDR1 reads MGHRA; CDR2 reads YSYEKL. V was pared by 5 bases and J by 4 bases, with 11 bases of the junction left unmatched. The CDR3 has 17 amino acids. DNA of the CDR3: TGCGCCAGCAGCTCCGACCAAATAGCGGGGGGATACAATGAGCAGTTCTTC. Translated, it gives CASSSDQIAGGYNEQFF.

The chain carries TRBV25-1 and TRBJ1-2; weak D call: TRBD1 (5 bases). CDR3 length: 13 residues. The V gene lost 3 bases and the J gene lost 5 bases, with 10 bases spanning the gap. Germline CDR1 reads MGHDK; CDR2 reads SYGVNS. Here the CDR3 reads CASSDATVYGYTF. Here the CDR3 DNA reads TGTGCCAGCAGTGATGCGACAGTTTATGGCTACACCTTC.

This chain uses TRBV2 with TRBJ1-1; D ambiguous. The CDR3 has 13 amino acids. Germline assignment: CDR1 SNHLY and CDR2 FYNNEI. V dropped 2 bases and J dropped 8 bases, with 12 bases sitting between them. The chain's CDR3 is CASSETSDGEAFF. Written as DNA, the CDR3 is TGTGCCAGCAGTGAAACGTCCGACGGGGAAGCTTTCTTT.

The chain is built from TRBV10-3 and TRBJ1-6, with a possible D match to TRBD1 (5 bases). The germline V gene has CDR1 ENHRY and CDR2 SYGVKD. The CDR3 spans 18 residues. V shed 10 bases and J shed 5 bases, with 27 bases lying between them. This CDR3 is CASRGPVGGRTDNSPLHF. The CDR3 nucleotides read TGTGCCAGCCGGGGCCCGGTGGGAGGCCGGACGGATAATTCACCCCTCCACTTT.

This CDR3 reads CASSELGEETQYF. In DNA, the CDR3 is TGTGCCAGCAGTGAGCTAGGGGAAGAGACCCAGTACTTC. The V gene is TRBV2, the J gene TRBJ2-5; D perhaps matches TRBD1 (5 bases). The germline V gene encodes CDR1 SNHLY and CDR2 FYNNEI. CDR3 size: 13 residues. V was clipped by 3 bases and J by 3 bases, with 8 bases between them.

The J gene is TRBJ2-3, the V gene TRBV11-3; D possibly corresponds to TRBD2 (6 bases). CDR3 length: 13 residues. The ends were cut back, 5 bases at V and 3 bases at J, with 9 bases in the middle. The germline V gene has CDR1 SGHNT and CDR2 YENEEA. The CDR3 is CASSGGTTDTQYF. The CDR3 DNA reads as TGTGCCAGCAGCGGGGGGACTACAGATACGCAGTATTTT. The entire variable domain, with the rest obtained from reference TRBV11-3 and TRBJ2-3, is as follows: EAGVVQSPRYKIIEKKQPVAFWCNPISGHNTLYWYLQNLGQGPELLIRYENEEAVDDSQLPKDRFSAERLKGVDSTLKIQPAELGDSAVYLCASSGGTTDTQYFGPGTRLTVL.

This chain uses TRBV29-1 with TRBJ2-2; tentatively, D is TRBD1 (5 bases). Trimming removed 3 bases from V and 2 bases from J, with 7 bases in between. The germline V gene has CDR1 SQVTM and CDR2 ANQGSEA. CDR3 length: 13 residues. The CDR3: CSVDQGNTGELFF. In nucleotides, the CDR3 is TGCAGCGTTGACCAGGGAAACACCGGGGAGCTGTTTTTT.

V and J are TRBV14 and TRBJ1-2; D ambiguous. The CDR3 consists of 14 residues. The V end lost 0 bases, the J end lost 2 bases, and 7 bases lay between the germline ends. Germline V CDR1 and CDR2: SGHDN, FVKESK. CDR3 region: CASSQDRWNYGYTF. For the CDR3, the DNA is TGTGCCAGCAGCCAAGACAGGTGGAACTATGGCTACACCTTC. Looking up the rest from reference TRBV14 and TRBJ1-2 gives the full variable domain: EAGVTQFPSHSVIEKGQTVTLRCDPISGHDNLYWYRRVMGKEIKFLLHFVKESKQDESGMPNNRFLAERTGGTYSTLKVQPAELEDSGVYFCASSQDRWNYGYTFGSGTRLTVV.

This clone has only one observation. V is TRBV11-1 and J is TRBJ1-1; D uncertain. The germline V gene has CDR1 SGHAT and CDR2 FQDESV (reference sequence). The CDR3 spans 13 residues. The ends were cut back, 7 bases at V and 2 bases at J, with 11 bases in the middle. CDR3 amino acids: CASNPTGNTEAFF. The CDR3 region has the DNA TGTGCCAGCAATCCTACGGGAAACACTGAAGCTTTCTTT.

The CDR3 DNA sequence: TGTGCCAGCAGGGTCACAGGGGACAATCAGCCCCAGCATTTT. It specifies CASRVTGDNQPQHF. This chain connects TRBV2 to TRBJ1-5, with 7 bases matching TRBD1. The J segment lost 3 bases and the V segment lost 6 bases, leaving 5 bases of the junction unmatched. The CDR3 sequence is 14 residues long. Germline V gives CDR1 SNHLY, CDR2 FYNNEI.

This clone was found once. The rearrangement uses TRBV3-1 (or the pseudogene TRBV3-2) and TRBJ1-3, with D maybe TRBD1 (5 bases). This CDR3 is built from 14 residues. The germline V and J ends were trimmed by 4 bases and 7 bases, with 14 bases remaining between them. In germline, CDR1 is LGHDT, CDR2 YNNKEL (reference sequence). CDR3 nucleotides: TGTGCCAGCAGCCTGTCTAGGGGAAGGAACACCATATATTTT. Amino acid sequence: CASSLSRGRNTIYF.

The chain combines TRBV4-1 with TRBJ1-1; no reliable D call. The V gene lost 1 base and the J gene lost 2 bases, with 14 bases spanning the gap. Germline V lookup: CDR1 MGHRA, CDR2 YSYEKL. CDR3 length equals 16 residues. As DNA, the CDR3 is TGCGCCAGCAGCCAAGGGGGATGGACTGACAACACTGAAGCTTTCTTT. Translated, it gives CASSQGGWTDNTEAFF.

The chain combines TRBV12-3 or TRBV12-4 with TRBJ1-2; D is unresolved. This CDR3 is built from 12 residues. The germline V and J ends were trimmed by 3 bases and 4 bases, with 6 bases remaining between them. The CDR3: CASSFMSYGYTF. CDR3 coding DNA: TGTGCCAGCAGTTTCATGAGCTATGGCTACACCTTC.

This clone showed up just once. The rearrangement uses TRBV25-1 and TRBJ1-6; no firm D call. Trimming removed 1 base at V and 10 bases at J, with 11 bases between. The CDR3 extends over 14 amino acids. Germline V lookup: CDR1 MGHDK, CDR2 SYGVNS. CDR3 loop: CASSEFTPRSPLHF. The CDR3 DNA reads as TGTGCCAGCAGTGAATTTACCCCACGGTCACCCCTCCACTTT.

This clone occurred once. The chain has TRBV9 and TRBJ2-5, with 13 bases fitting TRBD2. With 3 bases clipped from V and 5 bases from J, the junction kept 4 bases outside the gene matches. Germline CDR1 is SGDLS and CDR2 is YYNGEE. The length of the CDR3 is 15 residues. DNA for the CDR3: TGTGCCAGCAGCGGGACTAGCGGGGGACAGGAGACCCAGTACTTC. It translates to CASSGTSGGQETQYF. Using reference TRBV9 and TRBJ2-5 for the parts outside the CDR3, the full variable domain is DSGVTQTPKHLITATGQRVTLRCSPRSGDLSVYWYQQSLDQGLQFLIQYYNGEERAKGNILERFSAQQFPDLHSELNLSSLELGDSALYFCASSGTSGGQETQYFGPGTRLLVL.

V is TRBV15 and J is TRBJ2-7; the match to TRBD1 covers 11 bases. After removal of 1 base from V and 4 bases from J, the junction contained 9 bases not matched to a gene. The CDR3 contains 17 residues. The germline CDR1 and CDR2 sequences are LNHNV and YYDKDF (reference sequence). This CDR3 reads CATSRGVGTGGPYEQYF. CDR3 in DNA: TGTGCCACCAGCAGAGGGGTGGGGACAGGGGGTCCTTACGAGCAGTACTTC. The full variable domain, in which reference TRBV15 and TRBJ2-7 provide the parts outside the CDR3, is DAMVIQNPRYQVTQFGKPVTLSCSQTLNHNVMYWYQQKSSQAPKLLFHYYDKDFNNEADTPDNFQSRRPNTSFCFLDIRSPGLGDTAMYLCATSRGVGTGGPYEQYFGPGTRLTVT.

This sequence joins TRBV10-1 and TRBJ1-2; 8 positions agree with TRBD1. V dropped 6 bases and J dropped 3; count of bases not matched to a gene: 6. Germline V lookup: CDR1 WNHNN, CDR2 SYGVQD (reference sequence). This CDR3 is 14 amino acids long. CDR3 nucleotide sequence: TGCGCCAGCAGGCGGACAGGGCACCACTATGGCTACACCTTC. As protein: CASRRTGHHYGYTF.

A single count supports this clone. The CDR3 DNA sequence: TGTGCCAGCTCCCCGCAGGACAGGGGAAAAGCTTTCTTT. Its translation is CASSPQDRGKAFF. V is TRBV18 and J is TRBJ1-1, with 9 bases that match TRBD1. Germline lookup yields CDR1 KGHSH and CDR2 LQKENI. The trim removed 6 bases at V and 9 bases at J, leaving 8 bases unmatched. The CDR3 is made up of 13 amino acids.

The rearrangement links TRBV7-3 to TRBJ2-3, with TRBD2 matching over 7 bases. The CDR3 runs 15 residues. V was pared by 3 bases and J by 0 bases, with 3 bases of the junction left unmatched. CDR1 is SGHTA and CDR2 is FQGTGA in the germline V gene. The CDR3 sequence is CASSFGGGSTDTQYF. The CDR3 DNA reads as TGTGCCAGCAGCTTCGGCGGGGGAAGCACAGATACGCAGTATTTT.

For the CDR3, the DNA is TGCGCCAGCAGCTTAACAGGGATCTCTGGGGCCAACGTCCTGACTTTC. Translating it yields CASSLTGISGANVLTF. V usage is TRBV5-1 and J usage is TRBJ2-6; tentative D call: TRBD1 (6 bases). CDR1 is SGHRS, CDR2 YFSETQ, per germline. This CDR3 is 16 amino acids long. The germline V and J ends were trimmed by 2 bases and 0 bases, with 9 bases remaining between them.

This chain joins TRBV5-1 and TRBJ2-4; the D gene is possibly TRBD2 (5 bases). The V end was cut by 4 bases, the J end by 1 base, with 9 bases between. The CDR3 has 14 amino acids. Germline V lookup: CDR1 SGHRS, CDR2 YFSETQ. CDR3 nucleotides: TGCGCCAGCAGCCCGGGAACCGCCAAAAACATTCAGTACTTC. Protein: CASSPGTAKNIQYF.